This T cell receptor beta chain was retrieved from a study of beta chain features in type 1 diabetes. Study-wide context: All samples yielded roughly 100 million examined sorted cells.

A remark on this clone: Its antigen is unidentified.

Of the isolated RNA, all was reverse transcribed, and so the sequenced material was expressed TCRB transcripts. Libraries were prepared by immunoSEQ multiplex PCR; TCRdb keeps only in-frame clonotypes and omits some of them. The table lists about 350,000 clones, roughly a fifth of them singletons. Study-level findings and limits: Type 1 diabetes patients had fewer VDJ junction insertions and more deletions. Within each of all four CD4+ subsets, Type 1 diabetes patients had TCRB CDR3s that were moderately but significantly shorter. There was a possibility that cDNA sequencing over-represented cells with high TCR expression.

Trimming left V 5 bases short and J 3 bases short, with 15 bases between. Germline CDR1 SGHDT, CDR2 YYEEEE. The CDR3 consists of 14 residues. This sequence joins TRBV5-6 and TRBJ2-7; D is perhaps TRBD2 (6 bases). This sequence was found in a young woman in good health. Sequenced sample: naive CD4+ T cells from blood. CDR3 in DNA: TGTGCCAGCAGGCGGTACGGGAGTAGCTACGAGCAGTACTTC. It encodes CASRRYGSSYEQYF.